The subject of this entry is one T cell receptor beta chain. As yet, its antigen is unknown. The entry originates in a study of identifying expanded T cells in peripheral blood. The CDR3 loop spans 16 amino acids. The V gene lost 2 bases and the J gene lost 4 bases, with 15 bases spanning the gap. CDR1 is MNHEY, CDR2 SVGAGI, per germline. Study-wide results and caveats: Variance in clone template counts between approximately two-week samples significantly increased with total template count across all healthy donors. Technical replicates showed around 1.1 changed clones; about 2 weeks about 16; four weeks 19.

Repertoires were generated with immunoSEQ multiplex PCR, while TCRdb's copy carries only in-frame clones and drops some. The table records some 70,000 clones, 85% to 90% of them present only once. Healthy donors had no documented immune events, such as infections, while sampled. J is TRBJ1-3 and V is TRBV6-5; a possible D gene is TRBD1 (6 bases). What was sequenced was blood. This clonotype was obtained from a person aged 18 to 75 in good health. CDR3 sequence: CASSYRLAGEGNTIYF. The DNA of the CDR3 is TGTGCCAGCAGTTACCGGTTAGCAGGGGAAGGAAACACCATATATTTT.